The 13 T cell receptor beta chains listed next were all sequenced from one sample in a study of a mutant IDH1 vaccine in newly diagnosed glioma. Time point given: baseline, week 1 (first vaccination visit). Treatment: pre-vaccination baseline after standard-of-care therapy. Here immunoSEQ multiplex PCR was the method, and the copy in TCRdb shows in-frame clones only, minus some. The sample includes about 24,000 clones, roughly nine tenths of them seen just once. This specimen consisted of PBMCs, obtained from a glioma patient treated with radiotherapy, temozolomide or both. The receptors were sampled from a man aged 30 to 39 with glioma.

The chain links TRBV27 to TRBJ1-2; D remains unclear. The V end was cut by 2 bases, the J end by 0 bases, with 7 bases between. The germline gives CDR1 MNHEY, CDR2 SMNVEV (reference sequence). The CDR3 contains 14 residues. CDR3 in DNA: TGTGCCAGCAGTTTAAATAGTGCTAACTATGGCTACACCTTC. This encodes CASSLNSANYGYTF.

The CDR3 DNA is TGCGCCAGCAGCCAACCCCCGACAGGGGACTATGGCTACACCTTC. Translation: CASSQPPTGDYGYTF. The V and J genes are TRBV4-1 and TRBJ1-2; 8 bases align to TRBD1. Germline CDR1 and CDR2: MGHRA and YSYEKL. The CDR3 spans 15 residues. Losses at the gene ends were 2 bases for V and 3 bases for J; bases not matched to a gene: 5.

This sequence joins TRBV11-2 and TRBJ1-3; 10 bases fit TRBD1. The CDR3 spans 15 residues. V gave up 3 bases and J gave up 3 bases; unmatched junction bases: 2. From germline, CDR1 is SGHAT and CDR2 FQNNGV. The CDR3 reads CASSLDRGFGNTIYF. DNA for the CDR3: TGTGCCAGCAGCTTGGACAGGGGGTTTGGAAACACCATATATTTT.

This clone was counted once. The chain recombines TRBV10-3 with TRBJ1-1, with D tentatively TRBD1 (5 bases). The ends were cut back, 7 bases at V and 1 base at J, with 10 bases in the middle. Per the germline V gene, CDR1 is ENHRY and CDR2 is SYGVKD. The CDR3 is 13 amino acids. Here the CDR3 DNA reads TGTGCCATCACTCAAGGACAGAACACTGAAGCTTTCTTT. Translated, it gives CAITQGQNTEAFF.

This chain connects TRBV5-5 to TRBJ1-3; TRBD1 matches 8 bases. V gave up 0 bases and J gave up 4 bases; unmatched junction bases: 9. In germline, CDR1 is SGHKS, CDR2 YYEKEE (reference sequence). This CDR3 has 17 amino acids. CDR3 in amino acids: CASSLEGRGTGGNTIYF. CDR3 DNA: TGTGCCAGCAGCTTGGAGGGAAGGGGGACAGGCGGAAACACCATATATTTT.

V gene TRBV27 combines with J gene TRBJ2-6; D remains unclear. Germline CDR1 is MNHEY and CDR2 is SMNVEV (reference sequence). V lost 4 bases and J 0 bases, leaving 10 bases between the germline ends. The CDR3 loop spans 16 amino acids. CDR3: CASSSGRLSGANVLTF. The CDR3 DNA follows: TGTGCCAGCAGTTCGGGCAGACTCTCTGGGGCCAACGTCCTGACTTTC.

The V and J genes are TRBV6-1 and TRBJ1-2; D gene uncertain. CDR3 size: 13 residues. From germline, CDR1 is MNHNS and CDR2 SASEGT. V dropped 8 bases and J dropped 2 bases, with 12 bases sitting between them. DNA of the CDR3: TGTGCCAGCCGGACCGGTAGCAACTATGGCTACACCTTC. Its protein is CASRTGSNYGYTF.

For the CDR3, the DNA is TGCAGTGCTAGTACCGGCACTGAAGCTTTCTTT. Translating it yields CSASTGTEAFF. The chain joins TRBV20-1 to TRBJ1-1, with D unresolved. Germline lookup yields CDR1 DFQATT and CDR2 SNEGSKA (reference sequence). Trimming shortened V by 3 bases and J by 4 bases, and 6 bases separated the two germline ends. This CDR3 spans 11 amino acids.

J is TRBJ1-1 and V is TRBV5-4; 11 bases match TRBD1. The CDR3 spans 15 residues. The V and J ends lost 3 bases and 3 bases, in that order; junction bases with no gene match: 4. Germline values: CDR1 SGHNT, CDR2 YYREEE (reference sequence). The DNA for the CDR3 is TGTGCCAGCAGCTCGGGGGACAGGGGGTACACTGAAGCTTTCTTT. Protein product: CASSSGDRGYTEAFF. Variable domain in full (rest from reference TRBV5-4 and TRBJ1-1): ETGVTQSPTHLIKTRGQQVTLRCSSQSGHNTVSWYQQALGQGPQFIFQYYREEENGRGNFPPRFSGLQFPNYSSELNVNALELDDSALYLCASSSGDRGYTEAFFGQGTRLTVV.

The rearrangement joins TRBV4-1 to TRBJ2-4; 9 bases match TRBD1. V gave up 1 base and J gave up 4 bases; unmatched junction bases: 2. The germline V gene encodes CDR1 MGHRA and CDR2 YSYEKL. There are 15 residues in the CDR3. The CDR3 sequence is CASSQGGQGKNIQYF. CDR3 nucleotides: TGCGCCAGCAGCCAAGGGGGACAGGGTAAAAACATTCAGTACTTC.

The genes are TRBV7-2 and TRBJ1-1; possible D gene TRBD1, 5 bases. The CDR3 runs 13 residues. Germline CDR1 reads SGHTA; CDR2 reads FQGNSA. Between the trimmed V and J ends, which lost 5 bases and 3 bases, there was a span of 10 bases. In DNA form, the CDR3 reads TGTGCCAGCAGCCGGACACCGCACACTGAAGCTTTCTTT. Its protein is CASSRTPHTEAFF. Full variable domain (remainder filled in from reference TRBV7-2 and TRBJ1-1): GAGVSQSPSNKVTEKGKDVELRCDPISGHTALYWYRQSLGQGLEFLIYFQGNSAPDKSGLPSDRFSAERTGGSVSTLTIQRTQQEDSAVYLCASSRTPHTEAFFGQGTRLTVV.

The gene calls are TRBV5-4 and TRBJ2-5; 8 positions agree with TRBD2. CDR1 is SGHNT, CDR2 YYREEE, per germline (reference sequence). J was trimmed by 4 bases and V by 0 bases; bases with no gene match: 8. This CDR3 spans 16 amino acids. CDR3 sequence reads: CASSLVPGGPPETQYF. CDR3 nucleotides: TGTGCCAGCAGCTTGGTCCCGGGAGGGCCGCCAGAGACCCAGTACTTC.

This CDR3 reads CASSGSQGGEQYF. CDR3 nucleotides: TGTGCCAGCAGCGGCTCTCAGGGTGGCGAGCAGTACTTC. The rearrangement joins TRBV2 to TRBJ2-5; maybe TRBD1 (5 bases). The DNA matches TRBJ2-7 better at its end, which makes the J call doubtful. Germline V gives CDR1 SNHLY, CDR2 FYNNEI. The CDR3 has 13 residues.